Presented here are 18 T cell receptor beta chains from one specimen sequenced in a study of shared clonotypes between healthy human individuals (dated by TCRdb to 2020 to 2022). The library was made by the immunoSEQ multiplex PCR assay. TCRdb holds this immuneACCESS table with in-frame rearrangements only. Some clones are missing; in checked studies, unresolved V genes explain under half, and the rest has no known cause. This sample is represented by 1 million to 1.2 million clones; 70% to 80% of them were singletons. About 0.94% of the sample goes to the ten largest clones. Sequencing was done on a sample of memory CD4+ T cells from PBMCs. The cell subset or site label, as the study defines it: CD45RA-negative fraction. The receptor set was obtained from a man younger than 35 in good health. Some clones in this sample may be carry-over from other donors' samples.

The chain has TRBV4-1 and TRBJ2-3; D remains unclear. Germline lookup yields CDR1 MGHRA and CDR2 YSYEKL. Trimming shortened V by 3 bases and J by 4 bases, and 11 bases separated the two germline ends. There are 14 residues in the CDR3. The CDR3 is CASSQGNWADTQYF. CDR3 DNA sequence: TGCGCCAGCAGCCAGGGCAACTGGGCAGATACGCAGTATTTT.

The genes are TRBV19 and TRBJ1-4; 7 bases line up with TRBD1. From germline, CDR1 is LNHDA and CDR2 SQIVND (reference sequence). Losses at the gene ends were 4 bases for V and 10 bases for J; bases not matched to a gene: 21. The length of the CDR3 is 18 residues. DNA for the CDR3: TGTGCCAGTAGTAGACTCTCAATTCGGACAGGCTCAGTCGGAAAACTGTTTTTT. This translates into CASSRLSIRTGSVGKLFF.

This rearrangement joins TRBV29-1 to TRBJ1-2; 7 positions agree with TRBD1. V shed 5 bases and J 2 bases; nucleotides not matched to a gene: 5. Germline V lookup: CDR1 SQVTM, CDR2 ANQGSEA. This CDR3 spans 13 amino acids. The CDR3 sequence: CSVPTGENYGYTF. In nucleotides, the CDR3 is TGCAGCGTTCCTACAGGGGAGAACTATGGCTACACCTTC.

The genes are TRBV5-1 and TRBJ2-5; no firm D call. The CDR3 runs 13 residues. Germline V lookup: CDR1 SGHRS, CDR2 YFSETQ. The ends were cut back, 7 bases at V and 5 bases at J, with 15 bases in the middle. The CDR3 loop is CASGLSLGETQYF. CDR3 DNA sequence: TGCGCCAGCGGTCTATCGTTGGGGGAGACCCAGTACTTC. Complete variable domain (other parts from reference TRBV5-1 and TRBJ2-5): KAGVTQTPRYLIKTRGQQVTLSCSPISGHRSVSWYQQTPGQGLQFLFEYFSETQRNKGNFPGRFSGRQFSNSRSEMNVSTLELGDSALYLCASGLSLGETQYFGPGTRLLVL.

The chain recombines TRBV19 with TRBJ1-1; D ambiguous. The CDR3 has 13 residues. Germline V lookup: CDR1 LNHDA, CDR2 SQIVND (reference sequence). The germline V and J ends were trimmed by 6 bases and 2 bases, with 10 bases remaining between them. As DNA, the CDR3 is TGTGCCAGTAGCACGCAGGTTAACACTGAAGCTTTCTTT. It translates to CASSTQVNTEAFF. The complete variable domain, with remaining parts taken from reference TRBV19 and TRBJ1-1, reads DGGITQSPKYLFRKEGQNVTLSCEQNLNHDAMYWYRQDPGQGLRLIYYSQIVNDFQKGDIAEGYSVSREKKESFPLTVTSAQKNPTAFYLCASSTQVNTEAFFGQGTRLTVV.

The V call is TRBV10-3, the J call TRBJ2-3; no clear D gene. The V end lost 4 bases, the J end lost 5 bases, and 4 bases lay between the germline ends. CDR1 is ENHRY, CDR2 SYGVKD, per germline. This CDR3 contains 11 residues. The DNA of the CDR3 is TGTGCCATCAGTGGGGAAGATACGCAGTATTTT. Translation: CAISGEDTQYF.

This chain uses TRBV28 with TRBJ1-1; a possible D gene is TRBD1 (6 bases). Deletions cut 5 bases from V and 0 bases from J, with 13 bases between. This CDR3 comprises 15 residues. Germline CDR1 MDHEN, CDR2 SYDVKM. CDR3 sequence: CASSLLDSMNTEAFF. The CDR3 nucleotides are TGTGCCAGCAGTCTCCTGGACAGTATGAACACTGAAGCTTTCTTT.

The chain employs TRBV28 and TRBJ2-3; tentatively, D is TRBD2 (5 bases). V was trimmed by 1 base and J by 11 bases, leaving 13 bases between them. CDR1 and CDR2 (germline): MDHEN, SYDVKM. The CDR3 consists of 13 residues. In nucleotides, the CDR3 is TGTGCCAGCAGTTTATCGTGGCTAGCTTTGCAGTATTTT. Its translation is CASSLSWLALQYF.

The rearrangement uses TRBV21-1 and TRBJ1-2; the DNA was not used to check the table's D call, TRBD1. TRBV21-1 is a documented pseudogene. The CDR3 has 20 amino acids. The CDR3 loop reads CASSTTKSTTTGQPNYGYTF. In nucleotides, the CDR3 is TGTGCCAGCAGCACAACGAAAAGCACAACGACAGGGCAACCTAACTATGGCTACACCTTC.

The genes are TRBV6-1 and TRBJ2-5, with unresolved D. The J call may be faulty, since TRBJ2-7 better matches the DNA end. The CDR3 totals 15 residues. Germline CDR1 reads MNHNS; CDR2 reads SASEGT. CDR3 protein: CASSEGAEVSYEQYF. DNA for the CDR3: TGTGCCAGCAGTGAAGGAGCCGAGGTATCCTACGAGCAGTACTTC.

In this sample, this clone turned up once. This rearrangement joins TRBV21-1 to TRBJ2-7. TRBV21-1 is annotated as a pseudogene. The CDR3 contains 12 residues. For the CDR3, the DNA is TGTGCCAGCAGCATGAAAGGGTACGAGCAGTACTTC. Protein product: CASSMKGYEQYF.

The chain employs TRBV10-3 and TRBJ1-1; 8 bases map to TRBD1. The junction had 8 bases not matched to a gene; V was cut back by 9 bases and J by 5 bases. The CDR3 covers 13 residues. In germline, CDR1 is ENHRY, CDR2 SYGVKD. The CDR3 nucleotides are TGTGCCATAGGACAGGGTGAAGGGACTGAAGCTTTCTTT. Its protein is CAIGQGEGTEAFF.

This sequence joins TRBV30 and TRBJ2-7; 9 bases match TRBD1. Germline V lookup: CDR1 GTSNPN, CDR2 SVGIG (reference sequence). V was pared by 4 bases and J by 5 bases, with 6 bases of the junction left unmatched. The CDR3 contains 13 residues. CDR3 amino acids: CAWIDRGVNEQYF. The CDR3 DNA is TGTGCCTGGATAGACAGGGGGGTGAACGAGCAGTACTTC.

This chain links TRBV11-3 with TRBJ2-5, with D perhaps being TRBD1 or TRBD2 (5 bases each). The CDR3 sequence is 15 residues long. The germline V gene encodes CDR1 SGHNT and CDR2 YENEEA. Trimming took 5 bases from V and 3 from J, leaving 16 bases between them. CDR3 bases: TGTGCCAGCAGCCTCGCGAGGGGAAAGGAAGAGACCCAGTACTTC. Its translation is CASSLARGKEETQYF.

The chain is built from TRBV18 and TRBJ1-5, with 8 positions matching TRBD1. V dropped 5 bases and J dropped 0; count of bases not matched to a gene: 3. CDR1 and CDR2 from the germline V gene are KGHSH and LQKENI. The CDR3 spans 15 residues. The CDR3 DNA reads TGTGCCAGCTCAGAGGGACAGGTTAGCAATCAGCCCCAGCATTTT. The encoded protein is CASSEGQVSNQPQHF.

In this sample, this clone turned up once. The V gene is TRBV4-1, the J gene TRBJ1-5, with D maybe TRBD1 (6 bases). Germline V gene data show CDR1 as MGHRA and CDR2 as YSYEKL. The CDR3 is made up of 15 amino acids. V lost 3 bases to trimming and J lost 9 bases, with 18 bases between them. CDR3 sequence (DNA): TGCGCCAGCAGCCAGAATACAGGGCTGGGCTCGCCCCAGCATTTT. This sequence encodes CASSQNTGLGSPQHF.

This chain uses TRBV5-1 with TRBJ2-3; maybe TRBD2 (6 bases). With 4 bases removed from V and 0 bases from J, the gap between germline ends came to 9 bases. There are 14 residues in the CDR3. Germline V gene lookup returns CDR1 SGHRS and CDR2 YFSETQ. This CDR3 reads CASSPGESTDTQYF. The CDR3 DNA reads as TGCGCCAGCAGCCCGGGGGAAAGCACAGATACGCAGTATTTT.

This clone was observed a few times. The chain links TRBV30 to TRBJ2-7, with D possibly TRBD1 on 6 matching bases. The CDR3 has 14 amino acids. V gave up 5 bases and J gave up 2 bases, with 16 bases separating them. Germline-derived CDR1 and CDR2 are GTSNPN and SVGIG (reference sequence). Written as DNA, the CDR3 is TGTGCCTGGTCAACCGGGACATCCCCCTACGAGCAGTACTTC. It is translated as CAWSTGTSPYEQYF.